This TCR beta chain is from a study of shared clonotypes between healthy human individuals. The table came from immunoSEQ multiplex PCR; TCRdb's copy has only in-frame clones and leaves some out. Counted here are a few million clones, just over 90% occurring once; the ten biggest clones make up about 0.37%. Per germline, CDR1 MGHDK and CDR2 SYGVNS. The V end was cut by 6 bases, the J end by 2 bases, with 11 bases between. The CDR3 extends over 13 amino acids. The specimen sequenced was naive CD4+ T cells from PBMCs. Described subset: CD45RA+ positively selected. The gene calls are TRBV25-1 and TRBJ2-7; D gene unclear. The sequence was obtained from a man in his late teens or twenties in good health. Some clones in this sample may be carry-over from other donors' samples. The CDR3 DNA reads TGTGCCAGCAGCCGCGGCGGTACCTACGAGCAGTACTTC. Residues: CASSRGGTYEQYF.